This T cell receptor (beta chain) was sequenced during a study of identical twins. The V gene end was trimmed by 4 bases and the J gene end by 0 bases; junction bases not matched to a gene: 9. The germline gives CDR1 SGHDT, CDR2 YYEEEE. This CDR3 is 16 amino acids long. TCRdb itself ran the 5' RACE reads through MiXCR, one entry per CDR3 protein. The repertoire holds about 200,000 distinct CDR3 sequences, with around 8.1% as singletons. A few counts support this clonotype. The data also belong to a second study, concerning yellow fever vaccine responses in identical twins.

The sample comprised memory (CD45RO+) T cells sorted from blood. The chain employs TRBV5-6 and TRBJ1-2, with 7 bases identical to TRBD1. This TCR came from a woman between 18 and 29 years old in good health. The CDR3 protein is CASSIIGQATNYGYTF. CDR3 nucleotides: TGTGCCAGCAGCATAATCGGACAGGCGACTAACTATGGCTACACCTTC.